These T cell receptor beta chains were read from a single sample in a study of Ad26.COV2.S vaccination and SARS-CoV-2 variants. Sequencing was performed with immunoSEQ multiplex PCR; in TCRdb, only in-frame clones are kept and a portion is missing. The sample includes some 340,000 clones, approximately 86% of them seen just once. This specimen was peripheral blood, taken in a trial of Ad26.COV2.S vaccine versus placebo. The receptors were gathered from a person aged 18-60 years who received the Ad26.COV2.S COVID-19 vaccine or a placebo. Each CDR3 is given with its conserved first and last residue. The order of the fields is D gene, V gene, clone size, J gene, CDR3 protein, CDR3 DNA. The D gene is left open where the match is weak. Part of the rows lack a size; the others show once, few, many or a class for expanded clones.

d_call: -; v_call: TRBV7-2; clone_size: -; j_call: TRBJ2-1; cdr3_aa: CASSLKRTLTGNEQFF; cdr3_nt: TGTGCCAGCAGCCTCAAACGTACTCTGACAGGTAATGAGCAGTTCTTC
d_call: -; v_call: TRBV10-2; clone_size: -; j_call: TRBJ1-2; cdr3_aa: CASSEGRNYGYTF; cdr3_nt: TGCGCCAGCAGTGAGGGACGTAACTATGGCTACACCTTC
d_call: TRBD2; v_call: TRBV5-5; clone_size: few; j_call: TRBJ2-2; cdr3_aa: CASSLAALAGRTGELFF; cdr3_nt: TGTGCCAGCAGCTTGGCCGCGCTAGCGGGGAGGACCGGGGAGCTGTTTTTT
d_call: -; v_call: TRBV6-5; clone_size: -; j_call: TRBJ1-5; cdr3_aa: CASSPGLDPGAQHF; cdr3_nt: TGTGCCAGCAGTCCGGGACTGGATCCCGGCGCCCAGCATTTT
d_call: -; v_call: TRBV19; clone_size: -; j_call: TRBJ1-1; cdr3_aa: CASSTQDVGSTEAFF; cdr3_nt: TGTGCCAGTAGTACTCAAGATGTTGGGTCCACTGAAGCTTTCTTT
d_call: -; v_call: TRBV2; clone_size: -; j_call: TRBJ2-7; cdr3_aa: CASRTDSGLHEQYF; cdr3_nt: TGTGCCAGCAGGACGGACAGCGGCCTCCACGAGCAGTACTTC
d_call: -; v_call: TRBV13; clone_size: -; j_call: TRBJ1-6; cdr3_aa: CASSLAGDSPLHF; cdr3_nt: TGTGCCAGCAGCTTAGCGGGGGACTCACCCCTCCACTTT
d_call: TRBD1; v_call: TRBV2; clone_size: -; j_call: TRBJ1-1; cdr3_aa: CASTDRVANTEAFF; cdr3_nt: TGTGCCAGCACGGACAGGGTGGCGAACACTGAAGCTTTCTTT
d_call: -; v_call: TRBV5-1; clone_size: medium-sized; j_call: TRBJ1-2; cdr3_aa: CASSLARPQDGYTF; cdr3_nt: TGCGCCAGCAGCTTGGCCAGACCTCAGGATGGCTACACCTTC
d_call: -; v_call: TRBV5-1; clone_size: -; j_call: TRBJ1-5; cdr3_aa: CASSSQGGRPQHF; cdr3_nt: TGCGCCAGCAGCTCCCAGGGTGGACGGCCCCAGCATTTT
d_call: -; v_call: TRBV15; clone_size: -; j_call: TRBJ1-5; cdr3_aa: CATSPITRNQPQHF; cdr3_nt: TGTGCCACCAGCCCTATTACACGCAATCAGCCCCAGCATTTT
d_call: -; v_call: TRBV9; clone_size: -; j_call: TRBJ1-3; cdr3_aa: CASSVEHLGNTIYF; cdr3_nt: TGTGCCAGCAGCGTAGAGCACCTCGGAAACACCATATATTTT
d_call: TRBD1; v_call: TRBV14; clone_size: -; j_call: TRBJ2-7; cdr3_aa: CASSQGDSRYNEQYF; cdr3_nt: TGTGCCAGCAGCCAAGGGGACAGCAGATATAACGAGCAGTACTTC
d_call: -; v_call: TRBV15; clone_size: -; j_call: TRBJ2-2; cdr3_aa: CATSRGDRLTGELFF; cdr3_nt: TGTGCCACCAGCAGAGGAGACCGACTGACCGGGGAGCTGTTTTTT
d_call: -; v_call: TRBV5-4; clone_size: -; j_call: TRBJ1-1; cdr3_aa: CASSLDRGEAFF; cdr3_nt: TGTGCCAGCAGCTTGGATCGCGGGGAAGCTTTCTTT
d_call: -; v_call: TRBV10-3; clone_size: -; j_call: TRBJ1-6; cdr3_aa: CAIQQFLDNSPLHF; cdr3_nt: TGTGCCATTCAGCAATTCCTTGATAATTCACCCCTCCACTTT
d_call: -; v_call: TRBV21-1; clone_size: -; j_call: TRBJ1-5; cdr3_aa: CASSNPSQPQHF; cdr3_nt: TGTGCCAGCAGCAACCCTAGTCAGCCCCAGCATTTT
d_call: -; v_call: TRBV28; clone_size: once; j_call: TRBJ1-2; cdr3_aa: CASSLGTSYGYTF; cdr3_nt: TGTGCCAGCAGTTTAGGGACATCCTATGGCTACACCTTC
d_call: -; v_call: TRBV11-2; clone_size: once; j_call: TRBJ2-1; cdr3_aa: CASSHQGGTSSYNEQFF; cdr3_nt: TGTGCCAGCAGCCACCAGGGGGGGACTAGCTCCTACAATGAGCAGTTCTTC
d_call: -; v_call: TRBV7-2; clone_size: -; j_call: TRBJ2-3; cdr3_aa: CASSLPDWYTDTQYF; cdr3_nt: TGTGCCAGCAGCTTACCGGACTGGTACACAGATACGCAGTATTTT
d_call: TRBD1; v_call: TRBV24-1; clone_size: -; j_call: TRBJ2-7; cdr3_aa: CATSVLGQLPSYEQYF; cdr3_nt: TGTGCCACCAGTGTTTTGGGACAGCTTCCATCCTACGAGCAGTACTTC
d_call: -; v_call: TRBV19; clone_size: -; j_call: TRBJ2-7; cdr3_aa: CASSMRGASYEQYF; cdr3_nt: TGTGCCAGTAGTATGCGGGGCGCCTCCTACGAGCAGTACTTC
d_call: -; v_call: TRBV28; clone_size: once; j_call: TRBJ2-2; cdr3_aa: CASRSHSNTGELFF; cdr3_nt: TGTGCCAGCAGGTCTCACTCGAACACCGGGGAGCTGTTTTTT
d_call: -; v_call: TRBV18; clone_size: -; j_call: TRBJ1-6; cdr3_aa: CASSPPPGTKNSPLHF; cdr3_nt: TGTGCCAGCTCACCACCTCCCGGGACAAAGAATTCACCCCTCCACTTT
d_call: -; v_call: TRBV9; clone_size: -; j_call: TRBJ2-1; cdr3_aa: CASSVQGDYNEQFF; cdr3_nt: TGTGCCAGCAGCGTTCAGGGAGACTACAATGAGCAGTTCTTC
d_call: -; v_call: TRBV5-4; clone_size: -; j_call: TRBJ2-7; cdr3_aa: CASSLAYPAGYEQYF; cdr3_nt: TGTGCCAGCAGCTTGGCCTACCCAGCAGGCTACGAGCAGTACTTC
d_call: -; v_call: TRBV7-8; clone_size: -; j_call: TRBJ2-5; cdr3_aa: CASSHHRIRRETQYF; cdr3_nt: TGTGCCAGCAGCCACCACAGGATAAGGAGAGAGACCCAGTACTTC
d_call: -; v_call: TRBV15; clone_size: -; j_call: TRBJ1-1; cdr3_aa: CATSRDATGAEAFF; cdr3_nt: TGTGCCACCAGCAGAGATGCTACGGGGGCTGAAGCTTTCTTT
d_call: -; v_call: TRBV18; clone_size: -; j_call: TRBJ1-2; cdr3_aa: CASSPSIGDGYTF; cdr3_nt: TGTGCCAGCTCACCGTCGATCGGGGATGGCTACACCTTC
d_call: TRBD2; v_call: TRBV6-5; clone_size: -; j_call: TRBJ2-7; cdr3_aa: CATLYGGSSYEQYF; cdr3_nt: TGTGCCACTCTGTACGGGGGGAGCTCCTACGAGCAGTACTTC
d_call: TRBD1; v_call: TRBV3-1/TRBV3-2; clone_size: -; j_call: TRBJ2-5; cdr3_aa: CASSLRQGGETQYF; cdr3_nt: TGTGCCAGCAGCCTACGACAGGGTGGGGAGACCCAGTACTTC
d_call: -; v_call: TRBV4-1; clone_size: -; j_call: TRBJ2-1; cdr3_aa: CARSRQGNGRSYNEQFF; cdr3_nt: TGCGCCCGCAGCCGCCAGGGGAATGGTAGGTCCTACAATGAGCAGTTCTTC
d_call: -; v_call: TRBV6-4; clone_size: -; j_call: TRBJ1-1; cdr3_aa: CASRTETVGGAFF; cdr3_nt: TGTGCCAGCAGGACCGAAACAGTTGGGGGAGCTTTCTTT
d_call: -; v_call: TRBV5-1; clone_size: once; j_call: TRBJ2-2; cdr3_aa: CASSLGLGGNTGELFF; cdr3_nt: TGCGCCAGCAGCTTGGGTCTCGGAGGGAACACCGGGGAGCTGTTTTTT
d_call: -; v_call: TRBV29-1; clone_size: -; j_call: TRBJ2-5; cdr3_aa: CSSTAGPAQYF; cdr3_nt: TGCAGCTCCACAGCAGGGCCGGCCCAGTACTTC
d_call: -; v_call: TRBV6-2/TRBV6-3; clone_size: few; j_call: TRBJ1-1; cdr3_aa: CASSAGASTEAFF; cdr3_nt: TGTGCCAGCAGTGCCGGGGCGAGCACTGAAGCTTTCTTT
d_call: -; v_call: TRBV19; clone_size: -; j_call: TRBJ2-3; cdr3_aa: CASILGDTQYF; cdr3_nt: TGTGCCAGTATCCTGGGGGATACGCAGTATTTT
d_call: TRBD1; v_call: TRBV6-5; clone_size: -; j_call: TRBJ1-1; cdr3_aa: CASRDNRGPNEAFF; cdr3_nt: TGTGCCAGCAGAGACAACAGGGGGCCGAATGAAGCTTTCTTT
d_call: -; v_call: TRBV18; clone_size: -; j_call: TRBJ1-2; cdr3_aa: CASSPPGTARLYGYTF; cdr3_nt: TGTGCCAGCTCACCACCTGGGACGGCTCGTCTCTATGGCTACACCTTC
d_call: TRBD2; v_call: TRBV11-3; clone_size: -; j_call: TRBJ2-3; cdr3_aa: CASSMRTSGGSTDTQYF; cdr3_nt: TGTGCCAGCAGCATGCGGACTAGCGGGGGAAGCACAGATACGCAGTATTTT
d_call: TRBD1; v_call: TRBV19; clone_size: -; j_call: TRBJ1-2; cdr3_aa: CASSTSWTGRNYGYTF; cdr3_nt: TGTGCCAGTAGTACCAGTTGGACAGGGAGAAACTATGGCTACACCTTC
d_call: -; v_call: TRBV11-2; clone_size: -; j_call: TRBJ2-3; cdr3_aa: CASSLDRGNPSTDTQYF; cdr3_nt: TGTGCCAGCAGCTTAGATCGGGGGAACCCTAGCACAGATACGCAGTATTTT
d_call: -; v_call: TRBV19; clone_size: -; j_call: TRBJ1-1; cdr3_aa: CASTLGAVRNTEAFF; cdr3_nt: TGTGCCAGTACATTGGGAGCTGTCCGGAACACTGAAGCTTTCTTT
d_call: TRBD1; v_call: TRBV7-2; clone_size: once; j_call: TRBJ2-1; cdr3_aa: CASSSGEFDRATYNEQFF; cdr3_nt: TGTGCCAGCAGCTCCGGGGAATTTGACAGGGCCACCTACAATGAGCAGTTCTTC
d_call: -; v_call: TRBV6-4; clone_size: -; j_call: TRBJ1-4; cdr3_aa: CASTRVPRVEKLFF; cdr3_nt: TGTGCCAGCACAAGGGTCCCCCGCGTTGAAAAACTGTTTTTT
d_call: TRBD1; v_call: TRBV28; clone_size: -; j_call: TRBJ2-7; cdr3_aa: CASSFRDRGQQYF; cdr3_nt: TGTGCCAGCAGTTTCCGGGACAGGGGGCAGCAGTACTTC
d_call: -; v_call: TRBV11-2; clone_size: -; j_call: TRBJ1-5; cdr3_aa: CASSSALGGSEGSNQPQHF; cdr3_nt: TGTGCCAGCAGCTCGGCTTTGGGGGGTAGTGAGGGAAGCAATCAGCCCCAGCATTTT
d_call: -; v_call: TRBV7-2; clone_size: once; j_call: TRBJ2-1; cdr3_aa: CASSLRGGSYNEQFF; cdr3_nt: TGTGCCAGCAGCTTGAGAGGGGGGTCCTACAATGAGCAGTTCTTC
d_call: -; v_call: TRBV13; clone_size: -; j_call: TRBJ1-4; cdr3_aa: CASSLARLATNEKLFF; cdr3_nt: TGTGCCAGCAGCTTAGCCCGCCTAGCAACTAATGAAAAACTGTTTTTT
d_call: TRBD1; v_call: TRBV4-1; clone_size: -; j_call: TRBJ1-2; cdr3_aa: CASSQDGPQGGYGYTF; cdr3_nt: TGCGCCAGCAGCCAAGATGGCCCTCAGGGGGGCTATGGCTACACCTTC
d_call: -; v_call: TRBV9; clone_size: -; j_call: TRBJ1-1; cdr3_aa: CASSPRGTHNTEAFF; cdr3_nt: TGTGCCAGCAGCCCGAGGGGGACTCATAACACTGAAGCTTTCTTT
d_call: -; v_call: TRBV24-1; clone_size: many; j_call: TRBJ2-3; cdr3_aa: CATSDFSSTDTQYF; cdr3_nt: TGTGCCACCAGTGATTTTTCCAGCACAGATACGCAGTATTTT
d_call: TRBD1; v_call: TRBV5-4; clone_size: -; j_call: TRBJ2-5; cdr3_aa: CASSPPGGGETQYF; cdr3_nt: TGTGCCAGCAGCCCCCCAGGGGGCGGGGAGACCCAGTACTTC